This T cell receptor beta chain was retrieved from a study of cytomegalovirus exposure and HLA in healthy donors. Study-level points and caveats: HLA allele associations emerged for roughly 17,000 TCR beta sequences in a later analysis, at 0.05 false discovery rate.

This clone was recorded once. Its antigen is not identified. The germline V gene has CDR1 MGHRA and CDR2 YSYEKL. The CDR3 has 17 residues. V was clipped by 4 bases and J by 4 bases; unmatched bases: 10. The PCR had 60 Vbeta and 13 Jbeta primers. Clones were read by immunoSEQ multiplex PCR, and TCRdb kept only the in-frame ones, dropping some. Of about 98,000 clones in the sample, 80% to 85% were seen once. Sequenced input: PBMCs. This sequence was found in a middle-aged man in good health and CMV-seronegative. The chain has TRBV4-1 and TRBJ1-1; 12 nucleotides line up with TRBD1. The CDR3 sequence is CASSLPGQGALGTEAFF. The CDR3 DNA reads as TGCGCCAGCAGCCTACCGGGACAGGGGGCCTTGGGCACTGAAGCTTTCTTT.